Below are 11 T cell receptor beta chains sequenced from a single sample in a study of T cells in women clearing cervical HPV infection. Libraries were prepared by immunoSEQ multiplex PCR; TCRdb keeps only in-frame clonotypes and omits some of them. The ten top clones account for roughly 8.4%, within a sample of 25,000 to 35,000 clones. Sequenced: blood buffy coat. Receptors were obtained from a woman aged 18 to 75 with a cervical HPV16 infection that either progressed to CIN3+ or cleared (not recorded which).

Of note for this clone: The read terminates 3 residues ahead of where the CDR3 ends, so the germline J gene completes it. This chain joins TRBV19 and TRBJ2-1; maybe TRBD2 (7 bases). The CDR3 consists of 15 residues. Germline CDR1 LNHDA, CDR2 SQIVND (reference sequence). Trimming stripped 6 bases from V and 4 bases from J, with 16 bases between. CDR3 sequence: CASSEGGTLYNEQFF. CDR3 DNA, as far as it was read: TGTGCCAGTAGCGAGGGGGGGACACTATACAATGAG.

Points on this clone: The read ends 3 residues before the CDR3 terminus; that terminus is restored from the germline J gene. The chain uses TRBV7-6 and TRBJ1-2; D is possibly TRBD1 (5 bases). The V gene's germline CDR1 is SGHVS and CDR2 FNYEAQ. The CDR3 has 14 residues. Incomplete CDR3 DNA: TGTGCCAGCAGCGTTGACTCGGGACTAGGAACC. Protein sequence: CASSVDSGLGT. The full CDR3 protein is CASSVDSGLGTYTF.

Comment on this clone: The CDR3 end lies 3 residues beyond the end of the read and is filled in from the germline J gene. The gene calls are TRBV20-1 and TRBJ1-2; D is perhaps TRBD1 (6 bases). This CDR3 has 17 amino acids. Germline CDR1 reads DFQATT; CDR2 reads SNEGSKA (reference sequence). CDR3 in amino acids: CSARDLRGNKTVGGYTF. The CDR3 bases that were read are TGCAGTGCTAGAGATCTAAGGGGGAATAAAACTGTAGGGGGC.

About this clone: Sequencing ends 3 residues short of the CDR3 end; the germline J gene provides the rest. V and J are TRBV2 and TRBJ2-5; 14 positions agree with TRBD2. Unmatched junction bases numbered 7, after V lost 3 bases and J lost 7 bases. Germline lookup yields CDR1 SNHLY and CDR2 FYNNEI. The length of the CDR3 is 16 residues. The sequenced CDR3 bases are TGTGCCAGCAGTGACGGGACTAGCGGGGGTTTTGTGACC. Translation gives CASSDGTSGGFVT. The full CDR3 protein is CASSDGTSGGFVTQYF. The whole variable domain, remainder taken from reference TRBV2 and TRBJ2-5, is EPEVTQTPSHQVTQMGQEVILRCVPISNHLYFYWYRQILGQKVEFLVSFYNNEISEKSEIFDDQFSVERPDGSNFTLKIRSTKLEDSAMYFCASSDGTSGGFVTQYFGPGTRLLVL.

A word on this clone: The read terminates 3 residues ahead of where the CDR3 ends, so the germline J gene completes it. The gene calls are TRBV6-2 or TRBV6-3 and TRBJ2-7; TRBD2 might be the D (6 bases). Germline loops: CDR1 MNHEY, CDR2 SVGEGT. Trimming shortened V by 7 bases and J by 4 bases, and 14 bases separated the two germline ends. CDR3 size: 13 residues. The CDR3 bases that were read are TGTGCCAGCAATAAGACTAGTGGGTACGAG. Its translation: CASNKTSGYE. The full CDR3 protein reads CASNKTSGYEQYF.

With respect to this clone: Sequencing ends 3 residues short of the CDR3 end; the germline J gene provides the rest. The genes are TRBV7-2 and TRBJ2-4; D is ambiguous. The CDR3 covers 13 residues. Germline V gene data show CDR1 as SGHTA and CDR2 as FQGNSA. CDR3 residues: CASRIGANYGQYF. The CDR3 bases that were read are TGTGCCAGCAGAATCGGAGCTAACTATGGT. The full variable domain, rest sourced from reference TRBV7-2 and TRBJ2-4, is GAGVSQSPSNKVTEKGKDVELRCDPISGHTALYWYRQSLGQGLEFLIYFQGNSAPDKSGLPSDRFSAERTGGSVSTLTIQRTQQEDSAVYLCASRIGANYGQYFGAGTRLSVL.

A remark on this clone: The read terminates 3 residues ahead of where the CDR3 ends, so the germline J gene completes it. The V call is TRBV20-1, the J call TRBJ2-2; D might be TRBD2 (6 bases). Germline CDR1 DFQATT, CDR2 SNEGSKA (reference sequence). The CDR3 sequence is 15 residues long. The sequenced CDR3 bases are TGCAGTGCTAGATGGCGGGGATCTGGGGCCAACGTG. Its protein product is CSARWRGSGANV. The complete CDR3 sequence is CSARWRGSGANVLFF.

Regarding this clone: The read terminates 3 residues before the CDR3 end, so the remaining end is supplied by the germline J gene. The rearrangement uses TRBV6-2 or TRBV6-3 and TRBJ2-3, with TRBD1 matching 8 bases. This CDR3 contains 15 residues. Germline V CDR1 and CDR2: MNHEY, SVGEGT. CDR3 sequence reads: CASSPGGTGNQPQYF. The sequenced part of the CDR3 DNA is TGTGCCAGCAGCCCTGGGGGGACAGGCAATCAGCCG.

On this clone itself: The missing CDR3 end, 3 residues past where the read stops, is filled in from the germline J gene. The chain is built from TRBV20-1 and TRBJ1-4; 8 bases are shared with TRBD1. The CDR3 totals 15 residues. The germline CDR1 and CDR2 sequences are DFQATT and SNEGSKA (reference sequence). CDR3 in amino acids: CSAPTGGIANSPLFF. The sequenced part of the CDR3 DNA is TGCAGTGCGCCTACAGGGGGGATAGCCAATTCACCA.

A remark on this clone: The sequenced fragment ends 3 residues before the CDR3 boundary, so the rest is inferred from the germline J gene. This chain connects TRBV10-3 to TRBJ1-1, with 8 bases aligning to TRBD1. Per the germline V gene, CDR1 is ENHRY and CDR2 is SYGVKD. The V gene end was trimmed by 0 bases and the J gene end by 4 bases; junction bases not matched to a gene: 7. This CDR3 contains 16 residues. The CDR3 spells CAISESGNRGSTEAFF. The CDR3 DNA, read in part, is TGTGCCATCAGTGAGTCGGGAAACAGGGGGAGCACTGAA.

Concerning this clone: With the read ending 3 residues before the CDR3 end, the germline J gene is used to fill in that end. The V gene is TRBV7-9, the J gene TRBJ2-7; 9 nucleotides align to TRBD1. Germline trimming cut 6 bases from V and 2 bases from J; bases unmatched to any gene: 8. Germline CDR1 reads SEHNR; CDR2 reads FQNEAQ (reference sequence). The CDR3 consists of 15 residues. This chain's CDR3 is CASSKGTGNTYEQYF. The part of the CDR3 DNA that was read is TGTGCCAGCAGTAAGGGGACAGGGAATACCTACGAG.